This T cell receptor beta chain was profiled in a study of neurological immune-mediated disorders. General study results and limits: The repertoires of 18 of 34 multiple sclerosis patients were placed by phylogenetic grouping in a single related-CDR3 cluster, which may be a signature.

Unsorted libraries were prepared from 2 million PBMCs that had been stored at -80 C. Germline V gene data show CDR1 as SGHTA and CDR2 as FQGNSA. There are 16 residues in the CDR3. V was pared by 5 bases and J by 4 bases, with 12 bases of the junction left unmatched. This clonotype came up many times. Its antigen is still unknown. A 10-nucleotide random UMI tagged transcripts in template-switch 5'RACE cDNA synthesis. TCRdb analysed the 5' RACE reads with MiXCR anew, one entry per CDR3 protein. In the table there are 80,000 to 95,000 distinct CDR3 sequences, under 4.5% of which are singletons. Sequencing used PBMCs. V usage is TRBV7-2 and J usage is TRBJ1-2, with 8 bases matching TRBD1. The source of this sequence is a woman between 50 and 59 years old with multiple sclerosis. The CDR3 DNA reads TGTGCCAGCAGCCCTCAGTCGGACAGGGTTCTCTATGGCTACACCTTC. Translating it yields CASSPQSDRVLYGYTF.